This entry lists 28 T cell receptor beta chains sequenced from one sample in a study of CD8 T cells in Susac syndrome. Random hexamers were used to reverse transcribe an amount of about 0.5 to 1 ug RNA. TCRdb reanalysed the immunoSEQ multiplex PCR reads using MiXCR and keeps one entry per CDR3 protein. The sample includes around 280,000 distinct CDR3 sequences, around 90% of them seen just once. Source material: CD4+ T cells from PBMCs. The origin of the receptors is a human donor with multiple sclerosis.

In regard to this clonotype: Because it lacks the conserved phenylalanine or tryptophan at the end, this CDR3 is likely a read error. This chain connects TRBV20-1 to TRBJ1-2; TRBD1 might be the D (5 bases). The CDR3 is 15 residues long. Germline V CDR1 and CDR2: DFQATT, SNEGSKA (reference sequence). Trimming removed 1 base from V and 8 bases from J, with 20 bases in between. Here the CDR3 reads CSARVPLRGSDGYTS. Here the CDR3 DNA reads TGCAGTGCTAGAGTACCTCTTAGGGGTAGCGACGGCTACACCTCC.

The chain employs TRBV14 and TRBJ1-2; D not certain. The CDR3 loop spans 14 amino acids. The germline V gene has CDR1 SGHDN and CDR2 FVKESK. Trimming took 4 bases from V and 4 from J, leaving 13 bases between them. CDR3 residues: CASSPTQYSYGYTF. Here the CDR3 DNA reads TGTGCCAGCAGCCCGACCCAATATAGCTATGGCTACACCTTC.

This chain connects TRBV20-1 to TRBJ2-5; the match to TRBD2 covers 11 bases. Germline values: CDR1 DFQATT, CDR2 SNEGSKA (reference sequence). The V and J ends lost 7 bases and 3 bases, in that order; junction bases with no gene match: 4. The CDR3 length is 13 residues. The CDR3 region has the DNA TGCAGTGTTCTGACTAGCGGGAAAGAGACCCAGTACTTC. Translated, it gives CSVLTSGKETQYF.

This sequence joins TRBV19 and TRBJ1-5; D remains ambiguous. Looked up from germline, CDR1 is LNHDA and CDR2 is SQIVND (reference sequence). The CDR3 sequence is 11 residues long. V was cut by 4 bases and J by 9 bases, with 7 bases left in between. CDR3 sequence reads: CASSTGGPQHF. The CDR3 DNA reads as TGTGCCAGTAGTACGGGAGGGCCCCAGCATTTT.

In DNA, the CDR3 is TGTGCCAGCAGTTACGATGGACTAGCGGCCGGGGAGCTGTTTTTT. Its translation is CASSYDGLAAGELFF. The chain has TRBV6-5 and TRBJ2-2, with TRBD2 identical over 10 bases. Germline V gene data show CDR1 as MNHEY and CDR2 as SVGAGI. This CDR3 is 15 amino acids long. V lost 2 bases to trimming and J lost 6 bases; unmatched junction nucleotides: 3.

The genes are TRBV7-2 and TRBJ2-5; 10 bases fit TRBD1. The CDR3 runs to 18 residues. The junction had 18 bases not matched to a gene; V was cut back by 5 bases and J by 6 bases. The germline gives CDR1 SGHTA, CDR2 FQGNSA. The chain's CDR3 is CASSPSYDRGRSRKTQYF. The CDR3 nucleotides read TGTGCCAGCAGCCCTTCTTATGACAGGGGGCGCAGTCGGAAGACCCAGTACTTC.

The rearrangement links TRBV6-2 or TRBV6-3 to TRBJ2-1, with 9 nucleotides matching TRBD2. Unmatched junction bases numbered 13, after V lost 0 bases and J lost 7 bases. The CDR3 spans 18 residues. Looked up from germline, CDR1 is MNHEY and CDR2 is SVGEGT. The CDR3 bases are TGTGCCAGCAGTTACTCTGGGTTTAGCGGGAGACGAGGAAATGAGCAGTTCTTC. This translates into CASSYSGFSGRRGNEQFF.

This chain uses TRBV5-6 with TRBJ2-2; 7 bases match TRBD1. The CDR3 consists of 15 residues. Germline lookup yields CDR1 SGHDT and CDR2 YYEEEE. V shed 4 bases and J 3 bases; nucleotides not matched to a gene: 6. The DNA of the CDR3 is TGTGCCAGCAGCCTCACAGGGGTCCACACCGGGGAGCTGTTTTTT. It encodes CASSLTGVHTGELFF.

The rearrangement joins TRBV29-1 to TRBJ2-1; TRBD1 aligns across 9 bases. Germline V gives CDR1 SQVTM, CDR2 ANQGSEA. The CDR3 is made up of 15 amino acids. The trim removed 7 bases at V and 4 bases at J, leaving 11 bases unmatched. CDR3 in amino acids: CSGKQDRGIYNEQFF. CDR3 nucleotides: TGCAGCGGCAAACAGGACAGGGGAATTTACAATGAGCAGTTCTTC.

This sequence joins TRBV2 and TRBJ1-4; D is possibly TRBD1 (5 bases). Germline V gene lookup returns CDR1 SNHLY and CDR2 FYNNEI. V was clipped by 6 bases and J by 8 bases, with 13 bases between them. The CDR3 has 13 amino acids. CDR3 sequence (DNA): TGTGCCAGCAGGACAACACAGGTCGAAAAACTGTTTTTT. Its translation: CASRTTQVEKLFF.

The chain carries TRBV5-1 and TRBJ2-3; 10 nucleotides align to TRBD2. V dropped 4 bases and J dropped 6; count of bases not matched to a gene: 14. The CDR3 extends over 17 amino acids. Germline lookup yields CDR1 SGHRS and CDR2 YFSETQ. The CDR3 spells CASSQISAGGPSDTQYF. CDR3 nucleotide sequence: TGCGCCAGCAGCCAGATCTCAGCGGGAGGGCCGTCGGATACGCAGTATTTT.

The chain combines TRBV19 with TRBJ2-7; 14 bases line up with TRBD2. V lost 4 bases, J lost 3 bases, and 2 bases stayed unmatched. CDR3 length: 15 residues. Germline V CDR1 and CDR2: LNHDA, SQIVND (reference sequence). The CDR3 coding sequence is TGTGCCAGTAGTAGGACTAGCGGGAGGCACTACGAGCAGTACTTC. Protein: CASSRTSGRHYEQYF.

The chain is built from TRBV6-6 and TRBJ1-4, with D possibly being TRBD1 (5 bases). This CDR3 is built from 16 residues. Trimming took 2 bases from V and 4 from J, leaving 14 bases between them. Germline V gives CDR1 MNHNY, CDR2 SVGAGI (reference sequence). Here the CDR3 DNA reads TGTGCCAGCAGTTACCGAGGGGCCAGGATTAATGAAAAACTGTTTTTT. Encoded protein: CASSYRGARINEKLFF.

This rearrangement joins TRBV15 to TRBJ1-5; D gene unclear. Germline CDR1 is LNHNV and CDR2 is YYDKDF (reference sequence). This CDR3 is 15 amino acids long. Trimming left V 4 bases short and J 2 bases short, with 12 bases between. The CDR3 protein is CATSNGLVGNQPQHF. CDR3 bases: TGTGCCACCAGCAACGGGTTGGTAGGCAATCAGCCCCAGCATTTT.

The CDR3 region is CASREDRGRSSMGQPQHF. The CDR3 nucleotides read TGTGCCAGCAGAGAGGACAGGGGAAGGTCGAGTATGGGTCAGCCCCAGCATTTT. The rearrangement links TRBV2 to TRBJ1-5; 9 positions match TRBD1. Germline values: CDR1 SNHLY, CDR2 FYNNEI. Trimming cost V 6 bases and J 6 bases; bases outside gene matches: 18. The CDR3 runs 18 residues.

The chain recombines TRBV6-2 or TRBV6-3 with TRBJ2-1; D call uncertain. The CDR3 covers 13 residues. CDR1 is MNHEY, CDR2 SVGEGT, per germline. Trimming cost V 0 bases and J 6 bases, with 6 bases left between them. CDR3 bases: TGTGCCAGCAGTTACTCGTCGCCCAATGAGCAGTTCTTC. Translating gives CASSYSSPNEQFF.

CDR3 nucleotide sequence: TGTGCCAGCAGCCCTCGTGGGACACTCGGGGACGAGCAGTACTTC. This gives the protein CASSPRGTLGDEQYF. The genes are TRBV7-9 and TRBJ2-7; a weak D match, TRBD1 (6 bases). Germline CDR1 SEHNR, CDR2 FQNEAQ (reference sequence). The ends were cut back, 5 bases at V and 5 bases at J, with 19 bases in the middle. The CDR3 consists of 15 residues.

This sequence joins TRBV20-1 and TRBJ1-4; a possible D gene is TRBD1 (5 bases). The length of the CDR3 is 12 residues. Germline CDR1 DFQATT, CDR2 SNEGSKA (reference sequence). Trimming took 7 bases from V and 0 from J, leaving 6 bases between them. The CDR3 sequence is CSGQSTNEKLFF. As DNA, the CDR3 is TGCAGTGGACAGTCAACTAATGAAAAACTGTTTTTT.

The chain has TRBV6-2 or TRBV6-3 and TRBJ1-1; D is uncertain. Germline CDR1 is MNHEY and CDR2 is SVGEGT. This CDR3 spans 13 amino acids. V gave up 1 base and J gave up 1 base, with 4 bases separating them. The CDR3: CASSYWENTEAFF. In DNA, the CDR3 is TGTGCCAGCAGTTACTGGGAGAACACTGAAGCTTTCTTT.

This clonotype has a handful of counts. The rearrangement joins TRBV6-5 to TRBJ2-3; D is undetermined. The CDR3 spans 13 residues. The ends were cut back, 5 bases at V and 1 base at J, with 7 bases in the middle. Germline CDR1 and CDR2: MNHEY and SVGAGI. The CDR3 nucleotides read TGTGCCAGCAGTCGTGGTGGCACAGATACGCAGTATTTT. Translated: CASSRGGTDTQYF.

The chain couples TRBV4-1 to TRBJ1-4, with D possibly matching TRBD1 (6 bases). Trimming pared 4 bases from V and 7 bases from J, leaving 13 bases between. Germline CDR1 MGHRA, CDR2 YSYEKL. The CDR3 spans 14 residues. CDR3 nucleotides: TGCGCCAGCAGCCCGGGGACACGGAGTGAAAAACTGTTTTTT. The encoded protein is CASSPGTRSEKLFF.

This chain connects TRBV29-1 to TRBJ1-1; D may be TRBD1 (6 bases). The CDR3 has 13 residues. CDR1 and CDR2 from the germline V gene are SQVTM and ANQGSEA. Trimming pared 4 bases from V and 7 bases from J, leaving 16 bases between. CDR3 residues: CSVVWQGRFEAFF. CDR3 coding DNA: TGCAGCGTTGTATGGCAGGGGAGGTTTGAAGCTTTCTTT.

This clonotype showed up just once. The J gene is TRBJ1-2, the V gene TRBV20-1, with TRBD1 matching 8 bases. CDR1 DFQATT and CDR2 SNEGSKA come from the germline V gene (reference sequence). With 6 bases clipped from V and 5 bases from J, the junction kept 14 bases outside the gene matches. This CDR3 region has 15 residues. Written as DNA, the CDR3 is TGCAGTGCCCCGAGCCGGCAGGGGGCCCGGTATGGCTACACCTTC. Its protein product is CSAPSRQGARYGYTF.

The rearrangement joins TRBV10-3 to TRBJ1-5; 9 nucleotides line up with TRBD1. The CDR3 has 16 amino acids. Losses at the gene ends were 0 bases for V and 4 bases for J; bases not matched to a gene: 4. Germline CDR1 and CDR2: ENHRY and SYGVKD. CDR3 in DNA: TGTGCCATCAGTGAGTCGCTGACAGGGGGGAATCAGCCCCAGCATTTT. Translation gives CAISESLTGGNQPQHF.

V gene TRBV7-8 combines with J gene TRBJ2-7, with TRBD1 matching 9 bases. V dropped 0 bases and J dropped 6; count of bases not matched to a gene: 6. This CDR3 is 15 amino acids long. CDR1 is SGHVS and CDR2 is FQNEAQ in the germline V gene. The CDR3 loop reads CASSLAEQGAREQYF. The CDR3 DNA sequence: TGTGCCAGCAGCTTAGCCGAACAGGGGGCGCGCGAGCAGTACTTC.

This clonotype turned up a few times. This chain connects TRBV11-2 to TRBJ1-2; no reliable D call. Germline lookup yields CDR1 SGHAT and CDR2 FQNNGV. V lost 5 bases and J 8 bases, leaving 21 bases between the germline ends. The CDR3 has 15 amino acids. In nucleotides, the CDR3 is TGTGCCAGCAGCCCCAGGACGGGCGGTGCATTCGGCTACACCTTC. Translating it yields CASSPRTGGAFGYTF.

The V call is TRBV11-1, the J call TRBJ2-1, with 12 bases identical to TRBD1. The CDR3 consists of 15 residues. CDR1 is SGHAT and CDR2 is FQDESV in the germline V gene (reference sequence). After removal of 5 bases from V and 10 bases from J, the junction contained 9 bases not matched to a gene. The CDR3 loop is CASSTGTGGAGEQFF. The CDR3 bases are TGTGCCAGCAGCACCGGGACAGGGGGCGCGGGAGAGCAGTTCTTC. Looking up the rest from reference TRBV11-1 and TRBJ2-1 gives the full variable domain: EAEVAQSPRYKITEKSQAVAFWCDPISGHATLYWYRQILGQGPELLVQFQDESVVDDSQLPKDRFSAERLKGVDSTLKIQPAELGDSAMYLCASSTGTGGAGEQFFGPGTRLTVL.

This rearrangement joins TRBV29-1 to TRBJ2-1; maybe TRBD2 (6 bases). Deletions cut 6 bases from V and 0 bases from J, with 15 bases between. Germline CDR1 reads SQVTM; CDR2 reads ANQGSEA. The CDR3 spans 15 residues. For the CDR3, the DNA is TGCAGCGTAGCCGGGACTCTTCGCTCCTACAATGAGCAGTTCTTC. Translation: CSVAGTLRSYNEQFF.